The present entry profiles one T cell receptor (beta chain) with its context. Its antigen is as yet unknown. Germline V gives CDR1 SEHNR, CDR2 FQNEAQ (reference sequence). V lost 7 bases and J lost 1, with 7 bases in between. This CDR3 comprises 12 residues. The sample belongs to a study of T cells after yellow fever vaccination. In the study overall: SMART-Seq v4 Ultra Low Input prepared the low-cell-number fractions. Overall study findings and caveats: CD4 and CD8 compartments shared a small share of clonotypes, likely from convergent recombination. Subsequent to the booster, the majority of primary-vaccination clones reappeared (around 95% CD4, 88% CD8).

Via MiXCR, TCRdb re-called the 5' RACE reads, giving one row per CDR3 protein. The sample has 150,000 to 200,000 distinct CDR3 sequences, approximately 9.9% seen once; the top ten hold 30% to 45%. The specimen comprised CD8+ T cells sorted from PBMCs, sampled 15 days after the yellow fever booster vaccination. The clonotype comes from a man between 18 and 35 years old who received the YFV17D yellow fever vaccine. J is TRBJ1-2 and V is TRBV7-9; no firm D call. CDR3 sequence: CASTGFNYGYTF. CDR3 DNA sequence: TGTGCCAGCACAGGATTTAACTATGGCTACACCTTC.